This T cell receptor beta chain was obtained from a study of shared clonotypes between healthy human individuals. Study-wide results and limits: Larger richness was generally estimated for naive than memory subsets.

The count of this clone is one. What it binds is unknown. Profiled with immunoSEQ multiplex PCR; TCRdb holds only in-frame clones, not every one. The table shows over 1.5 million clones, with approximately 98% occurring only once. This CDR3 comprises 15 residues. Trimming removed 0 bases from V and 4 bases from J, with 13 bases in between. Germline V gene sequence: CDR1 SNHLY, CDR2 FYNNEI. The genes are TRBV2 and TRBJ2-7; D tentatively reads TRBD1 or TRBD2 (5 bases each). The sequencing sample was made of naive CD4+ T cells sorted from blood. This sample's subset: CD45RA+ positively selected. The clonotype comes from a man aged 30 to 45 in good health. The CDR3 loop reads CASSEAGRWGYEQYF. The CDR3 bases are TGTGCCAGCAGTGAAGCGGGACGGTGGGGTTACGAGCAGTACTTC.